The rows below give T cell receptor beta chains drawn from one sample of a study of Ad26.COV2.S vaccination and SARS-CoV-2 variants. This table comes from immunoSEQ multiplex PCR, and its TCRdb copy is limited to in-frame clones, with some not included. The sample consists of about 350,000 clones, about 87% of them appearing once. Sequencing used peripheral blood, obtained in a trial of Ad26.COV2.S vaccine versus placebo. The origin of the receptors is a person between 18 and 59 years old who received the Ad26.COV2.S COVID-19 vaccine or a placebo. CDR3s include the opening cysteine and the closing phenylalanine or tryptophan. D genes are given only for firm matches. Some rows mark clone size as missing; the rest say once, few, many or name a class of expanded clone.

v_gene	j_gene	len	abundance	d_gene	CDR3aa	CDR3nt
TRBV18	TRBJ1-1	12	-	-	CASSRQNTEAFF	TGTGCCAGCTCACGACAGAACACTGAAGCTTTCTTT
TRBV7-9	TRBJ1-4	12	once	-	CASSLSGEKLFF	TGTGCCAGCAGCTTGAGTGGAGAAAAACTGTTTTTT
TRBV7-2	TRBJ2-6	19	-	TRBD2	CASSSRTSGESSGANVLTF	TGTGCCAGCAGCTCGCGGACTAGCGGGGAGAGCTCTGGGGCCAACGTCCTGACTTTC
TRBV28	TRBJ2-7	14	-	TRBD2	CAALGTSGSHEQYF	TGTGCCGCCCTGGGAACTAGCGGGAGTCACGAGCAGTACTTC
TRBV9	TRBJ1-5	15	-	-	CASSVGTGMNQPQHF	TGTGCCAGCAGCGTAGGAACAGGGATGAATCAGCCCCAGCATTTT
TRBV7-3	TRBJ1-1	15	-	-	CASSLGRAMNTEAFF	TGTGCCAGCAGCTTAGGTCGGGCAATGAACACTGAAGCTTTCTTT
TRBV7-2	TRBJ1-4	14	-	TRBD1	CASSVTGGNEKLFF	TGTGCCAGCAGCGTGACAGGGGGAAATGAAAAACTGTTTTTT
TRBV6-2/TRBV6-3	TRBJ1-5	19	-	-	CASSYSTIYRPTSNQPQHF	TGTGCCAGCAGTTACTCGACGATCTACAGGCCGACTAGCAATCAGCCCCAGCATTTT
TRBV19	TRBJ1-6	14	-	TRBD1	CASSGGQDNSPLHF	TGTGCCAGTAGTGGGGGACAGGATAATTCACCCCTCCACTTT
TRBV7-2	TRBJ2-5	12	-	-	CASTEGGETQYF	TGTGCCAGCACCGAAGGGGGAGAGACCCAGTACTTC
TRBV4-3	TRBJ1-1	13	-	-	CASSSTGFPEAFF	TGCGCCAGCAGTTCTACAGGGTTTCCTGAAGCTTTCTTT
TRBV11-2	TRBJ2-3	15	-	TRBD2	CAILLSPGTRDTQYF	TGTGCCATCCTACTCTCGCCCGGGACTAGAGATACGCAGTATTTT